This paragraph covers one T cell receptor (beta chain) sequence. CDR1 and CDR2 (germline): SNHLY, FYNNEI. This CDR3 comprises 14 residues. V was shortened by 10 bases and J by 2 bases, with 14 bases between the two germline ends. These data are taken from a study of T cell repertoires in cytomegalovirus infection. Looking at the study overall: The public TCR beta signatures pointed to both CMV infection and matching HLA type.

Using its own MiXCR run on the reads, TCRdb lists one record per CDR3 protein. Of 740,000 or so distinct CDR3 sequences in the sample, under 40% were seen once. The sequence derives from a human donor in good health (CMV status not recorded). Some clones in this sample may be carry-over from other donors' samples. J is TRBJ2-2 and V is TRBV2, with D perhaps TRBD1 (6 bases). Sequenced material: PBMCs. CDR3 nucleotide sequence: TGTGCCACCCGCGGACAGATTAACACCGGGGAGCTGTTTTTT. Translating it yields CATRGQINTGELFF.